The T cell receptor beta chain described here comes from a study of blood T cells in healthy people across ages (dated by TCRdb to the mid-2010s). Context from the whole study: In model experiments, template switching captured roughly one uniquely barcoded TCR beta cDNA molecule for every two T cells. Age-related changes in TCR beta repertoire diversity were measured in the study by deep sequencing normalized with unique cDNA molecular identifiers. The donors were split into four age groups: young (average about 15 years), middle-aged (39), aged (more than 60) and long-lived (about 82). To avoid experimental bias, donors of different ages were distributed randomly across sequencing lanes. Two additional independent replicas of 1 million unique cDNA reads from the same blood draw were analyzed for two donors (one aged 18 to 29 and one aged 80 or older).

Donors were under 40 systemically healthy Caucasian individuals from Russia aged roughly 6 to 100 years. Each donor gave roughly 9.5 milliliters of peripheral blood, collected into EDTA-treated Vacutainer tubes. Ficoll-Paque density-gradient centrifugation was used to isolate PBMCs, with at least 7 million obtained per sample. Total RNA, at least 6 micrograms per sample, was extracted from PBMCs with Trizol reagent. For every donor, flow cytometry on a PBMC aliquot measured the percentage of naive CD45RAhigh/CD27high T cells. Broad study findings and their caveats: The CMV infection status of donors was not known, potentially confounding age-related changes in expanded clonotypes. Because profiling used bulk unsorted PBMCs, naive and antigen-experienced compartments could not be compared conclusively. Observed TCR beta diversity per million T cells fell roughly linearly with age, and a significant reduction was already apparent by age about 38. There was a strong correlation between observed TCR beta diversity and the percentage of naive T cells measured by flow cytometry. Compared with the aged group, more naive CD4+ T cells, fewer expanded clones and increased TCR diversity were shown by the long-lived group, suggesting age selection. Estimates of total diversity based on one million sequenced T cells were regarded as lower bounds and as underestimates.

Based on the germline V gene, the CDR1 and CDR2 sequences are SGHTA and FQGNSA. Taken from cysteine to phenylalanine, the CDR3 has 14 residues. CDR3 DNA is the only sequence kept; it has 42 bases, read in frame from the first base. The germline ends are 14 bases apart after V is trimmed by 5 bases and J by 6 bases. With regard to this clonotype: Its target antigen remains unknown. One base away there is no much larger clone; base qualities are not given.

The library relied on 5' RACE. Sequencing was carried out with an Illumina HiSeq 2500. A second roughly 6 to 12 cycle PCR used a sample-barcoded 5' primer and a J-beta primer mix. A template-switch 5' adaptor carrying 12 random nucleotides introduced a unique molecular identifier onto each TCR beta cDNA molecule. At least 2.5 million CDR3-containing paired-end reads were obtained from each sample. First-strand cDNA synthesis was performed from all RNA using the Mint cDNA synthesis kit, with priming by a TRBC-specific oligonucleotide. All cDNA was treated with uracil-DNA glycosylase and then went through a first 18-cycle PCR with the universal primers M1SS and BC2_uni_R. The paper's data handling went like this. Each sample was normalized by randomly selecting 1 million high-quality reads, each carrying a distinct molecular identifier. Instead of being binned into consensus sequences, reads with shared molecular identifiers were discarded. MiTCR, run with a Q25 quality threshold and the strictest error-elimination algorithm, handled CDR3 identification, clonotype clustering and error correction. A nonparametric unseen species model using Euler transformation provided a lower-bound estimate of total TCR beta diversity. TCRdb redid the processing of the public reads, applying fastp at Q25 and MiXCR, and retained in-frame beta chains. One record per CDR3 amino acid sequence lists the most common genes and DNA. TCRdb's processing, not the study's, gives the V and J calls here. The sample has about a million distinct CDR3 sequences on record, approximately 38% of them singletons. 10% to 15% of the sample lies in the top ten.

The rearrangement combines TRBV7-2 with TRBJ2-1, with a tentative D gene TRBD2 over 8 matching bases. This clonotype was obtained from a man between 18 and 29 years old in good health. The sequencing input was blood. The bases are TGTGCCAGCAGCGTACAGGGGACTAGCAATGAGCAGTTCTTC. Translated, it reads CASSVQGTSNEQFF.